This is a list of T cell receptor beta chains from one sample in a study of cytomegalovirus exposure and HLA in healthy donors. Profiling relied on immunoSEQ multiplex PCR, and the TCRdb table lists in-frame clones only, not all of them. The table lists about 25,000 clones. Sequencing used PBMCs. These receptor sequences come from a male donor in good health and CMV-seropositive. Each CDR3 is given with its conserved first and last residue. Fields, in order: V gene, J gene, D gene, clone size, CDR3 DNA, CDR3 protein. A D gene is named only where the DNA matches it firmly. Size tells how often a clone was seen (once, few, many) or the class of an expanded clone, and some rows leave it out.

TRBV4-3	TRBJ2-7	TRBD2	-	TGCGCCAGCAGCCAAGATCGCGGGAGCTCCTACGAGCAGTACTTC	CASSQDRGSSYEQYF
TRBV6-5	TRBJ2-3	TRBD1	-	TGTGCCAGCAGTTACGGACAGGGCGAGGCTACGCAGTATTTT	CASSYGQGEATQYF
TRBV6-6	TRBJ2-7	TRBD1	-	TGTGCCAGCAGCCCTAGGACAGGGGGCTCCTACGAGCAGTACTTC	CASSPRTGGSYEQYF
TRBV6-1	TRBJ2-2	TRBD2	-	TGTGCCAGCAGTTGGGAGGGATCGAACACCGGGGAGCTGTTTTTT	CASSWEGSNTGELFF
TRBV28	TRBJ1-2	-	-	TGTGCCAGCAGTCTAACGAGGCAAGGAGGAGACTATGGCTACACCTTC	CASSLTRQGGDYGYTF
TRBV20-1	TRBJ1-2	-	-	TGCAGTGCTAGTTTTCGGGGGGGCTACACCTTC	CSASFRGGYTF
TRBV5-6	TRBJ1-1	-	-	TGTGCCAGCAGCCAACAGGAAGGCCTCATGAACACTGAAGCTTTCTTT	CASSQQEGLMNTEAFF
TRBV5-1	TRBJ1-1	-	-	TGCGCCAGCAGCTTTGATGGGGGGGTGAACACTGAAGCTTTCTTT	CASSFDGGVNTEAFF
TRBV18	TRBJ2-1	TRBD1	-	TGTGCCAGCTCACCCGGACAGGAACCATTAGATGAGCAGTTCTTC	CASSPGQEPLDEQFF
TRBV5-1	TRBJ1-1	-	-	TGCGCCAGCAGCTCGACGGGACAAAACACTGAAGCTTTCTTT	CASSSTGQNTEAFF
TRBV7-3	TRBJ2-3	TRBD2	-	TGTGCCAGCAGCTCCTTAATTCGGGGGGTGGGGACAGATACGCAGTATTTT	CASSSLIRGVGTDTQYF
TRBV5-1	TRBJ1-1	-	-	TGCGCCAGCAGGTGGGCGAACACTGAAGCTTTCTTT	CASRWANTEAFF
TRBV6-5	TRBJ2-1	TRBD1	medium-sized	TGTGCCAGCAGTTACGGGACAGGGTATGAGCAGTTCTTC	CASSYGTGYEQFF
TRBV28	TRBJ1-1	TRBD1	-	TGTGCCAGCAGTACGGGACAGGAGTTTGAAGCTTTCTTT	CASSTGQEFEAFF
TRBV7-9	TRBJ1-6	-	medium-sized	TGTGCCAGCAGCTATCCTACCAGGGGTCCGGCCTATAATTCACCCCTCCACTTT	CASSYPTRGPAYNSPLHF
TRBV19	TRBJ2-1	TRBD2	-	TGTGCCAGTAGTTTTAGCGGGAGCGGAAATGAGCAGTTCTTC	CASSFSGSGNEQFF
TRBV29-1	TRBJ1-1	-	-	TGCAGCGTGGTACAGGGAACTGAAGCTTTCTTT	CSVVQGTEAFF
TRBV15	TRBJ1-2	-	-	TGTGCCACCAGCAGAGAGGGGGACACATGGGTAGCCTTC	CATSREGDTWVAF
TRBV6-4	TRBJ2-1	TRBD2	-	TGTGCCAGCAGTGCAGACCTGGGGGGGGGCAATGAGCAGTTCTTC	CASSADLGGGNEQFF
TRBV29-1	TRBJ1-2	TRBD1	-	TGCAGCGCCGAGGGGGGACAGCCTGGCTACACCTTC	CSAEGGQPGYTF
TRBV6-6	TRBJ2-7	-	-	TGTGCCAGTTCCCCGCAGGGACAAACCTACGAGCAGTACTTC	CASSPQGQTYEQYF
TRBV18	TRBJ1-1	-	-	TGTGCCAGCTCACTCCAGGTGGCAAGTGAAGCTTTCTTT	CASSLQVASEAFF
TRBV7-8	TRBJ1-2	TRBD1	-	TGTGCCAGCAGCTTGACAGGGGCAGAGGACTACACCTTC	CASSLTGAEDYTF
TRBV6-5	TRBJ1-2	-	-	TGTGCCAGCAGTTACAGGGAACGGGCGGGGAGCGGCTACACCTTC	CASSYRERAGSGYTF
TRBV25-1	TRBJ2-1	TRBD2	-	TGTGCCAGCAAGCGGGAGAGGTTTAATGAGCAGTTCTTC	CASKRERFNEQFF
TRBV2	TRBJ2-3	-	-	TGTGCCAGCAGTCGGAGTGTGGGACTCACAGATACGCAGTATTTT	CASSRSVGLTDTQYF
TRBV5-3	TRBJ1-1	-	-	TGTGCCAGAAGCTTGGCTAAGAACACTGAAGCTTTCTTT	CARSLAKNTEAFF